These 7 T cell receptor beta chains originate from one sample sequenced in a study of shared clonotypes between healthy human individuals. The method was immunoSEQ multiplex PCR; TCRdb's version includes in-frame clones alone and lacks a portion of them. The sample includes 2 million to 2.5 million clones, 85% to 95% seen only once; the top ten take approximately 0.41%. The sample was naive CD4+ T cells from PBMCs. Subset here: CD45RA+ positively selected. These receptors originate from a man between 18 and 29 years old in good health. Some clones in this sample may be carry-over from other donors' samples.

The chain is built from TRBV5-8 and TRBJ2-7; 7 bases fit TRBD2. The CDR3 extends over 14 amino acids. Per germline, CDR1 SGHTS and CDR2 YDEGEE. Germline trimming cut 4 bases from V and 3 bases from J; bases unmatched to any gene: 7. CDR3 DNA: TGTGCCAGCAGCGTTAGACTAGCCCACTACGAGCAGTACTTC. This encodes CASSVRLAHYEQYF.

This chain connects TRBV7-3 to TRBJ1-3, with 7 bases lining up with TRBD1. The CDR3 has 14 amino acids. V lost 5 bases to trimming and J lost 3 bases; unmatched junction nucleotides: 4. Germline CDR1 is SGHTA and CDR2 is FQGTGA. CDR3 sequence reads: CASSPAGGGNTIYF. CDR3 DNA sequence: TGTGCCAGCAGCCCGGCAGGGGGTGGAAACACCATATATTTT.

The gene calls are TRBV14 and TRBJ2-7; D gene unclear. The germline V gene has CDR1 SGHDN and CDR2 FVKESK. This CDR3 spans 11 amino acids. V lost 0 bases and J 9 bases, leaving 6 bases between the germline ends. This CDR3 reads CASSQEGRQYF. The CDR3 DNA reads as TGTGCCAGCAGCCAAGAGGGTAGGCAGTACTTC.

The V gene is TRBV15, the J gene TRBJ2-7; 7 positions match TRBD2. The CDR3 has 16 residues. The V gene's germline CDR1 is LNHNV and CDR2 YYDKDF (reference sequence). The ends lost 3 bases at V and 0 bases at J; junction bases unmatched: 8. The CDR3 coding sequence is TGTGCCACCAGCAGGGGAGGGATAGGAAGCTCCTACGAGCAGTACTTC. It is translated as CATSRGGIGSSYEQYF.

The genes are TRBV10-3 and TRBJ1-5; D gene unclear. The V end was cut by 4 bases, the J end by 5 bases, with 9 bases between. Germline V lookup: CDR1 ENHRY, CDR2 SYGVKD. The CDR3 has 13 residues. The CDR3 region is CAISGIGDQPQHF. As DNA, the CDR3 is TGTGCCATCAGTGGAATTGGGGATCAGCCCCAGCATTTT.

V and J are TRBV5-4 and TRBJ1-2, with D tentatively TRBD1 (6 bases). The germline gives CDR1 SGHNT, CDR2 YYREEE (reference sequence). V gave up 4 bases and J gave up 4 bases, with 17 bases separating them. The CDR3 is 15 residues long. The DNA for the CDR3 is TGTGCCAGCAGCGCCCCTCCAGGGGTTTTCTATGGCTACACCTTC. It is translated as CASSAPPGVFYGYTF.

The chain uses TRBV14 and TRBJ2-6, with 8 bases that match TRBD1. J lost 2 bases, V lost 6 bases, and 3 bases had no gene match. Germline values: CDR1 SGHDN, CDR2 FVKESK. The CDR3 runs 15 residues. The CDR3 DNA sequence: TGTGCCAGCAGTAAACAGGGGGCTGGGGCCAACGTCCTGACTTTC. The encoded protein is CASSKQGAGANVLTF. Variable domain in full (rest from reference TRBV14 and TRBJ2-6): EAGVTQFPSHSVIEKGQTVTLRCDPISGHDNLYWYRRVMGKEIKFLLHFVKESKQDESGMPNNRFLAERTGGTYSTLKVQPAELEDSGVYFCASSKQGAGANVLTFGAGSRLTVL.